The TCR beta chain described here comes from a study of T cell responses to AZD1222 COVID-19 vaccine. Libraries were prepared by immunoSEQ multiplex PCR; TCRdb keeps only in-frame clonotypes and omits some of them. The table includes about 160,000 clones, roughly 90% detected once. Trimming cost V 5 bases and J 0 bases, with 14 bases left between them. This CDR3 contains 14 residues. The germline V gene encodes CDR1 SQVTM and CDR2 ANQGSEA. Broader study findings: In a largely white British group with more females than males, clonal diversity was possibly underestimated. The number of AZD1222 recipients seropositive at baseline was only five or six.

Concerning this clone itself: The antigen remains unidentified.

The receptor was derived from an adult in good health. The sequencing here drew on peripheral blood, taken on day 0 of AZD1222 vaccination. The chain joins TRBV29-1 to TRBJ2-7; tentative D call: TRBD2 (6 bases). CDR3 residues: CSVSGTESSYEQYF. The CDR3 region has the DNA TGCAGCGTTTCCGGGACTGAGAGCTCCTACGAGCAGTACTTC.